The clone carrying this T cell receptor beta chain was observed at least ten times. Its target is unknown. One end of the junction is discordant with germline, which a read error may explain. If no ophthalmopathy progression occurred within 18 months, Graves' hyperthyroidism was stable. Lactation, pregnancy, other autoimmune disease or uncontrolled infection excluded patients. Each diagnosis was grounded in clinical symptoms, serum thyroxine and TRAb, thyroid ultrasound, and orbital computed tomography. The sample belongs to a study of T cells in Graves' hyperthyroidism and ophthalmopathy. Study outcomes and limitations: Blood also showed most of the thyroid clonotypes that were expanded above 0.001.

The CDR3 is 20 residues long. Germline V gives CDR1 MNHEY, CDR2 SVGEGT. RNA transcripts gave rise to amplified TCR beta CDR3 regions. Researchers ran a first-round RT-PCR on the TCR CDR3 using the HTBI primer set. TCRdb reprocessed the multiplex PCR reads via MiXCR and lists one record per CDR3 protein. There are about 620,000 distinct CDR3 sequences in the sample; around 15% occur only once, and less than 4.5% lies in the top ten. Sample: blood. V gene TRBV6-2 or TRBV6-3 combines with J gene TRBJ2-1; 8 positions agree with TRBD2. The source of this sequence is a woman in her 30s with Graves' hyperthyroidism. CDR3 residues: CASSYFGGLGGAHTSHEQFF. As DNA, the CDR3 is TGTGCCAGCAGCTACTTCGGGGGACTAGGTGGGGCCCATACCTCCCACGAGCAGTTCTTC.